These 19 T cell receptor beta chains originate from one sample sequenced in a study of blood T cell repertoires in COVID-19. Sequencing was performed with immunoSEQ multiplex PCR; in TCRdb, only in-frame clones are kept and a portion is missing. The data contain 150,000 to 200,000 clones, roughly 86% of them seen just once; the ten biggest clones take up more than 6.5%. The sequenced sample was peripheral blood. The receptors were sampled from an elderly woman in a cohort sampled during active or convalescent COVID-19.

CDR3 loop: CASGTGSITEAFF. The CDR3 coding sequence is TGTGCCAGTGGGACAGGGAGTATAACTGAAGCTTTCTTT. V usage is TRBV28 and J usage is TRBJ1-1, with 9 bases matching TRBD1. The V and J ends lost 9 bases and 5 bases, in that order; junction bases with no gene match: 7. There are 13 residues in the CDR3. From germline, CDR1 is MDHEN and CDR2 SYDVKM.

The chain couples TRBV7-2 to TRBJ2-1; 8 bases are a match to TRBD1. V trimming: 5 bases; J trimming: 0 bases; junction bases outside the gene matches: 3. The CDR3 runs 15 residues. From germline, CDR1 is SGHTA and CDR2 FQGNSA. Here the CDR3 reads CASSATGGSYNEQFF. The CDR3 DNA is TGTGCCAGCAGCGCAACAGGGGGCTCCTACAATGAGCAGTTCTTC. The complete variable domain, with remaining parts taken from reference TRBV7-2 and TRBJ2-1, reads GAGVSQSPSNKVTEKGKDVELRCDPISGHTALYWYRQSLGQGLEFLIYFQGNSAPDKSGLPSDRFSAERTGGSVSTLTIQRTQQEDSAVYLCASSATGGSYNEQFFGPGTRLTVL.

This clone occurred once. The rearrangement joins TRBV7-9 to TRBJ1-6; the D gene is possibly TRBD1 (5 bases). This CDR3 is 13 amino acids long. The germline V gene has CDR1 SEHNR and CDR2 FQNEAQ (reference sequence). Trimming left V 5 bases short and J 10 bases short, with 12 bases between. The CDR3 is CASSLQWGSPLHF. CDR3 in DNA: TGTGCCAGCAGCCTCCAATGGGGCTCACCCCTCCACTTT.

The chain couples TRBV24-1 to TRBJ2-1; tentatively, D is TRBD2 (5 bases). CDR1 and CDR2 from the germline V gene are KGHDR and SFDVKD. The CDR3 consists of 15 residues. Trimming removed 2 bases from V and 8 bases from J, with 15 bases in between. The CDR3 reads CATSDSSGGGDEQFF. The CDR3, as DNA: TGTGCCACCAGTGATTCGAGCGGAGGTGGGGATGAGCAGTTCTTC.

CDR3 DNA: TGTGCCAGCAGTACCGGACAGGGCAGGAATCAGCCCCAGCATTTT. As protein: CASSTGQGRNQPQHF. V is TRBV3-1 (or the pseudogene TRBV3-2) and J is TRBJ1-5; the match to TRBD1 covers 8 bases. The germline V gene has CDR1 LGHDT and CDR2 YNNKEL (reference sequence). The CDR3 has 15 residues. V dropped 6 bases and J dropped 4; count of bases not matched to a gene: 8.

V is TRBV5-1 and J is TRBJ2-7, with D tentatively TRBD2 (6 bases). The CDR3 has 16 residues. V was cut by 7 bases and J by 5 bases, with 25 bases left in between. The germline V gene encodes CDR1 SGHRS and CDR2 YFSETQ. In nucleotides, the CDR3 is TGCGCCAGCTCCTGGAGGGGAGACAGCTATTTGAACGAGCAGTACGTC. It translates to CASSWRGDSYLNEQYV.

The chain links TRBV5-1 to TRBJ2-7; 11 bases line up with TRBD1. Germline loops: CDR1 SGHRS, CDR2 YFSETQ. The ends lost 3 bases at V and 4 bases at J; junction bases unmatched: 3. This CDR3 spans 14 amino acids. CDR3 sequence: CASSSGQGAYEQYF. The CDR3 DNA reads TGCGCCAGCAGCTCCGGACAGGGGGCTTACGAGCAGTACTTC. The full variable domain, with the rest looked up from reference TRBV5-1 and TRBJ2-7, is KAGVTQTPRYLIKTRGQQVTLSCSPISGHRSVSWYQQTPGQGLQFLFEYFSETQRNKGNFPGRFSGRQFSNSRSEMNVSTLELGDSALYLCASSSGQGAYEQYFGPGTRLTVT.

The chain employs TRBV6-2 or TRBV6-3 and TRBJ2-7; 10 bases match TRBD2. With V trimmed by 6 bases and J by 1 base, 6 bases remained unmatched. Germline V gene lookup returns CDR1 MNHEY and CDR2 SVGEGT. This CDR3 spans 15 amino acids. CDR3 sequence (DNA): TGTGCCAGCAGCAGAACTAGCGGGGCTTCCTACGAGCAGTACGTC. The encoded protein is CASSRTSGASYEQYV.

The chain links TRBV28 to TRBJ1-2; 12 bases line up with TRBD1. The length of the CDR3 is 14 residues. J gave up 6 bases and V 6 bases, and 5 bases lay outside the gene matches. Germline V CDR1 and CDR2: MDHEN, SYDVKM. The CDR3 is CASSPGQGADGYTF. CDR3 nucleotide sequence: TGTGCCAGCAGCCCGGGACAGGGGGCTGATGGCTACACCTTC.

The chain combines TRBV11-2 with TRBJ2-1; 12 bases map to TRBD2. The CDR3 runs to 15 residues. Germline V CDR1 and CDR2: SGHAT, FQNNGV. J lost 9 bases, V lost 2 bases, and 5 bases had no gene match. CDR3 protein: CASSLWTSGIGEQFF. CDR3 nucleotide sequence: TGTGCCAGCAGCTTATGGACTAGCGGGATCGGTGAGCAGTTCTTC.

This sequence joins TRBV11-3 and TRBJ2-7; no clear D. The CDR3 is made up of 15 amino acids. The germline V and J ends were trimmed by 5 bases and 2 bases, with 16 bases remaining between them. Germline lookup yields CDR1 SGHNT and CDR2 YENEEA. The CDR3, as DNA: TGTGCCAGCAGCACTCGGAGTACCTTCCCCTACGAGCAGTACTTC. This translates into CASSTRSTFPYEQYF.

The CDR3 region has the DNA TGCGCCAGCAGGAGACCAGGGGAGAACTATGGCTACACCTTC. It encodes CASRRPGENYGYTF. The genes are TRBV4-1 and TRBJ1-2; TRBD1 might be the D (6 bases). V lost 6 bases and J 2 bases, leaving 13 bases between the germline ends. Germline V gene sequence: CDR1 MGHRA, CDR2 YSYEKL. There are 14 residues in the CDR3.

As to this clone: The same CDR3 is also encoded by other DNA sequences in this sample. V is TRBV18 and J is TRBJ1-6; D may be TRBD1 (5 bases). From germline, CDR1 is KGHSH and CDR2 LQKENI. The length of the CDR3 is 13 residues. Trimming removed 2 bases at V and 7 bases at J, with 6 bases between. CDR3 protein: CASSPGGNSPLHF. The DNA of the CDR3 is TGTGCCAGCTCACCAGGGGGGAATTCACCCCTCCACTTT.

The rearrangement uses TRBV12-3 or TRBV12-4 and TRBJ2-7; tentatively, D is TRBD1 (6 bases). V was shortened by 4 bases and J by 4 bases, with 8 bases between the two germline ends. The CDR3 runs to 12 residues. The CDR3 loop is CASSSRGYEQYF. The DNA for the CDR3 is TGTGCCAGCAGTTCCAGGGGATACGAGCAGTACTTC.

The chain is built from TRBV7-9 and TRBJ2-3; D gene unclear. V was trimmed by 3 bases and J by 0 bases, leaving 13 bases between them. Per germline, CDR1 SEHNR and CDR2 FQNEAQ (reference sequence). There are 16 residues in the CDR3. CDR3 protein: CASSFLVAESTDTQYF. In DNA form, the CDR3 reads TGTGCCAGCAGCTTTTTGGTGGCGGAAAGCACAGATACGCAGTATTTT.

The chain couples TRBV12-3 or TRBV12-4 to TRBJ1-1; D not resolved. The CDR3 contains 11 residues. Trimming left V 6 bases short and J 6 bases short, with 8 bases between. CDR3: CASSDSAEAFF. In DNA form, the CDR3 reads TGTGCCAGCAGCGACTCTGCTGAAGCTTTCTTT.

The chain's CDR3 is CATSRDPQGYEQYF. In nucleotides, the CDR3 is TGTGCCACCAGCAGAGATCCCCAGGGCTACGAGCAGTACTTC. This rearrangement joins TRBV15 to TRBJ2-7, with a possible D match to TRBD1 (5 bases). Germline V CDR1 and CDR2: LNHNV, YYDKDF (reference sequence). Trimming cost V 0 bases and J 3 bases, with 9 bases left between them. The CDR3 covers 14 residues.

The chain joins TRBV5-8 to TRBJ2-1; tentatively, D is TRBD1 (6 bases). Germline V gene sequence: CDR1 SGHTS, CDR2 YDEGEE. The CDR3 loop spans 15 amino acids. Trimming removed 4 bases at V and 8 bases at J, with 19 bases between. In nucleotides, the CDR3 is TGTGCCAGCAGCCCTAGGGACATCAGGCGTCATGAGCAGTTCTTC. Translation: CASSPRDIRRHEQFF.

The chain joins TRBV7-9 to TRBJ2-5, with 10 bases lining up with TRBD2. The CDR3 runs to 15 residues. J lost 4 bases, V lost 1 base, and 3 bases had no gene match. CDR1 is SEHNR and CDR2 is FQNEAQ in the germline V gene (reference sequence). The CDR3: CASSLVASGGETQYF. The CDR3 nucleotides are TGTGCCAGCAGCTTAGTGGCTAGCGGGGGAGAGACCCAGTACTTC.